This entry lists 16 T cell receptor beta chains sequenced from one sample in a study of OX40 agonist ivuxolimab in advanced cancers. Method: immunoSEQ multiplex PCR; TCRdb's copy keeps in-frame clones and lacks some. Among about 37,000 clones, around 85% were seen once, and the ten largest hold less than 40%. The sample consisted of CD4+ or CD8+ T cells sorted from blood, taken in a trial of the OX40 agonist ivuxolimab. The receptors shown here come from an adult with an advanced solid tumor such as melanoma, head and neck, liver or kidney cancer.

This rearrangement joins TRBV29-1 to TRBJ2-2; 7 bases match TRBD1. Per the germline V gene, CDR1 is SQVTM and CDR2 is ANQGSEA. V was pared by 6 bases and J by 0 bases, with 4 bases of the junction left unmatched. The length of the CDR3 is 14 residues. Here the CDR3 reads CSVPDRPNTGELFF. CDR3 DNA: TGCAGCGTCCCGGACAGGCCGAACACCGGGGAGCTGTTTTTT.

The chain uses TRBV27 and TRBJ2-1; TRBD1 aligns across 9 bases. The CDR3 spans 15 residues. V lost 1 base and J lost 6; bases outside the gene matches: 4. CDR1 is MNHEY and CDR2 is SMNVEV in the germline V gene (reference sequence). In nucleotides, the CDR3 is TGTGCCAGCAGTTTATTGGGGACAGGGTCCAATGAGCAGTTCTTC. It specifies CASSLLGTGSNEQFF.

This chain joins TRBV5-1 and TRBJ1-4; D is unclear. The V gene lost 4 bases and the J gene lost 7 bases, with 11 bases spanning the gap. Germline CDR1 is SGHRS and CDR2 is YFSETQ. The CDR3 runs 13 residues. This CDR3 is CASSEADGEKLFF. Written as DNA, the CDR3 is TGCGCCAGCAGCGAGGCGGACGGTGAAAAACTGTTTTTT.

The chain recombines TRBV6-1 with TRBJ2-5, with a possible D match to TRBD2 (6 bases). The ends were cut back, 8 bases at V and 4 bases at J, with 11 bases in the middle. Germline CDR1 reads MNHNS; CDR2 reads SASEGT. The CDR3 has 12 amino acids. This CDR3 is CASDIGGETQYF. In DNA form, the CDR3 reads TGTGCCAGCGATATCGGGGGAGAGACCCAGTACTTC.

The rearrangement links TRBV28 to TRBJ1-2; a possible D gene is TRBD1 (6 bases). The CDR3 loop spans 15 amino acids. CDR1 is MDHEN, CDR2 SYDVKM, per germline. Trimming took 7 bases from V and 4 from J, leaving 19 bases between them. The CDR3 sequence is CASTDTYFRGYGYTF. The CDR3 DNA is TGTGCCAGCACCGACACTTATTTCAGGGGCTATGGCTACACCTTC.

This chain connects TRBV5-1 to TRBJ2-5; D gene unclear. Per germline, CDR1 SGHRS and CDR2 YFSETQ. The CDR3 is 12 residues long. V was pared by 0 bases and J by 5 bases, with 5 bases between. This CDR3 is CASSLVGETQYF. DNA of the CDR3: TGCGCCAGCAGCTTGGTCGGGGAGACCCAGTACTTC. Supplemented by reference TRBV5-1 and TRBJ2-5, the full variable domain reads KAGVTQTPRYLIKTRGQQVTLSCSPISGHRSVSWYQQTPGQGLQFLFEYFSETQRNKGNFPGRFSGRQFSNSRSEMNVSTLELGDSALYLCASSLVGETQYFGPGTRLLVL.

This chain uses TRBV4-2 with TRBJ2-5; D is possibly TRBD2 (6 bases). The CDR3 length is 13 residues. V gave up 4 bases and J gave up 1 base, with 7 bases separating them. Germline V gene lookup returns CDR1 LGHNA and CDR2 YNFKEQ. CDR3 region: CASSPTSQETQYF. The CDR3 DNA sequence: TGTGCCAGCAGCCCGACTAGCCAAGAGACCCAGTACTTC.

This chain joins TRBV5-5 and TRBJ1-5; D unclear. Germline CDR1 and CDR2: SGHKS and YYEKEE (reference sequence). The CDR3 sequence is 15 residues long. V lost 4 bases and J 2 bases, leaving 13 bases between the germline ends. The CDR3 sequence: CASSPLPKGNQPQHF. CDR3 nucleotides: TGTGCCAGCAGCCCCCTCCCTAAGGGCAATCAGCCCCAGCATTTT.

The gene calls are TRBV5-4 and TRBJ1-5, with D maybe TRBD1 (5 bases). V lost 0 bases to trimming and J lost 2 bases, with 12 bases between them. This CDR3 is built from 16 residues. Germline assignment: CDR1 SGHNT and CDR2 YYREEE (reference sequence). The CDR3 DNA follows: TGTGCCAGCAGCTTGGATCAGGGAGCCGGCAATCAGCCCCAGCATTTT. It specifies CASSLDQGAGNQPQHF. Variable domain in full (rest from reference TRBV5-4 and TRBJ1-5): ETGVTQSPTHLIKTRGQQVTLRCSSQSGHNTVSWYQQALGQGPQFIFQYYREEENGRGNFPPRFSGLQFPNYSSELNVNALELDDSALYLCASSLDQGAGNQPQHFGDGTRLSIL.

The chain combines TRBV4-2 with TRBJ1-6; D is uncertain. The CDR3 sequence is 13 residues long. CDR1 is LGHNA, CDR2 YNFKEQ, per germline. The germline V and J ends were trimmed by 0 bases and 7 bases, with 4 bases remaining between them. In nucleotides, the CDR3 is TGTGCCAGCAGCCAAGAAACGAATTCACCCCTCCACTTT. Protein sequence: CASSQETNSPLHF.

This clone was detected a few times. This rearrangement joins TRBV7-9 to TRBJ1-1; D unresolved. Between the trimmed V and J ends, which lost 5 bases and 5 bases, there was a span of 12 bases. The germline CDR1 and CDR2 sequences are SEHNR and FQNEAQ (reference sequence). CDR3 length: 13 residues. The CDR3 reads CASSPARGTEAFF. The DNA for the CDR3 is TGTGCCAGCAGCCCGGCCCGGGGTACTGAAGCTTTCTTT.

The chain couples TRBV10-3 to TRBJ2-7; 9 bases align to TRBD1. The germline gives CDR1 ENHRY, CDR2 SYGVKD. J lost 0 bases, V lost 7 bases, and 4 bases had no gene match. The CDR3 extends over 14 amino acids. In DNA form, the CDR3 reads TGTGCCATCACTCCGGGACAGGGCTCCTACGAGCAGTACTTC. It yields the protein CAITPGQGSYEQYF.

This chain joins TRBV10-3 and TRBJ2-5; D is unresolved. Germline CDR1 is ENHRY and CDR2 is SYGVKD. The CDR3 length is 13 residues. V was pared by 0 bases and J by 4 bases, with 6 bases between. The CDR3 nucleotides read TGTGCCATCAGTGAGTCGGAGATAGAGACCCAGTACTTC. Residues: CAISESEIETQYF.

The J gene is TRBJ2-1, the V gene TRBV9; D is possibly TRBD1 or TRBD2 (6 bases each). The germline V and J ends were trimmed by 5 bases and 8 bases, with 14 bases remaining between them. The CDR3 sequence is 13 residues long. CDR1 and CDR2 (germline): SGDLS, YYNGEE. This chain's CDR3 is CASRPGGSDEQFF. Here the CDR3 DNA reads TGTGCCAGCAGGCCCGGGGGCTCCGATGAGCAGTTCTTC. The full variable domain, its missing parts supplied by reference TRBV9 and TRBJ2-1, is DSGVTQTPKHLITATGQRVTLRCSPRSGDLSVYWYQQSLDQGLQFLIQYYNGEERAKGNILERFSAQQFPDLHSELNLSSLELGDSALYFCASRPGGSDEQFFGPGTRLTVL.

The sample holds one count of this clone. The chain carries TRBV7-9 and TRBJ2-2, with D possibly TRBD2 on 6 matching bases. Trimming left V 4 bases short and J 0 bases short, with 6 bases between. This CDR3 has 14 amino acids. Germline assignment: CDR1 SEHNR and CDR2 FQNEAQ (reference sequence). CDR3 amino acids: CASSWGANTGELFF. The CDR3 DNA reads TGTGCCAGCAGCTGGGGGGCGAACACCGGGGAGCTGTTTTTT.

This chain joins TRBV11-1 and TRBJ2-7, with a possible D match to TRBD1 (5 bases). The CDR3 has 14 residues. With 2 bases removed from V and 5 bases from J, the gap between germline ends came to 13 bases. CDR1 is SGHAT, CDR2 FQDESV, per germline (reference sequence). The CDR3, as DNA: TGTGCCAGCAGCTTAAGTGGGGCTAAGGACGAGCAGTACTTC. Protein product: CASSLSGAKDEQYF.